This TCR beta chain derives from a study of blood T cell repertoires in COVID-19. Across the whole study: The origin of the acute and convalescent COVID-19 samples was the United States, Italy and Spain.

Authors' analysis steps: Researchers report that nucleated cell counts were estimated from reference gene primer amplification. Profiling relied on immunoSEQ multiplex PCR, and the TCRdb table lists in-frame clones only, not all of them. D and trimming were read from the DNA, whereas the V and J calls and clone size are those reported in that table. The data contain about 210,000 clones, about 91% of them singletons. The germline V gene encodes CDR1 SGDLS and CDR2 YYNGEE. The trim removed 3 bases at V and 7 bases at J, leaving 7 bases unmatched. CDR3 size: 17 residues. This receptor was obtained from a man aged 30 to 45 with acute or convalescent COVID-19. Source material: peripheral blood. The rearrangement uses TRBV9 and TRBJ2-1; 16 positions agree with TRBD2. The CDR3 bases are TGTGCCAGCAGCGACCCGGGACTAGCGGGAGGGGCTAATGAGCAGTTCTTC. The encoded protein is CASSDPGLAGGANEQFF.